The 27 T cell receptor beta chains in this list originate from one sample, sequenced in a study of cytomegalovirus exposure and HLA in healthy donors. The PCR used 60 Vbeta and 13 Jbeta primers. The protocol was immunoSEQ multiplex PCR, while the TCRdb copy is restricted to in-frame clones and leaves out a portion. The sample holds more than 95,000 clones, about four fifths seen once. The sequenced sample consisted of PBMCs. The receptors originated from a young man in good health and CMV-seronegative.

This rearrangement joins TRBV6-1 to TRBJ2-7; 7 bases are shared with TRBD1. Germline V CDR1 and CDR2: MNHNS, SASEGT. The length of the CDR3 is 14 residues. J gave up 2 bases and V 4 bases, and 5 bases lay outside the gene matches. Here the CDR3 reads CASSGGQQAYEQYF. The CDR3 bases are TGTGCCAGCAGTGGGGGACAGCAGGCCTACGAGCAGTACTTC.

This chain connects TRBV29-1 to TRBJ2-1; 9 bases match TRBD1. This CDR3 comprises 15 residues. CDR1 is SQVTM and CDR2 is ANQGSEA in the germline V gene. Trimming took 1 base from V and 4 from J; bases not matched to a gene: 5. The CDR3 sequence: CSVEGGQGSYNEQFF. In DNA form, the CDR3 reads TGCAGCGTTGAAGGGGGACAGGGTAGTTACAATGAGCAGTTCTTC.

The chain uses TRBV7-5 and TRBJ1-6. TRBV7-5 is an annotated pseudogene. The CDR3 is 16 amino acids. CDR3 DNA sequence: TGTGCCAGAAGCCCCCGACGGAGCTCCTATAATTCACCCCTCCACTTT. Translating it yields CARSPRRSSYNSPLHF.

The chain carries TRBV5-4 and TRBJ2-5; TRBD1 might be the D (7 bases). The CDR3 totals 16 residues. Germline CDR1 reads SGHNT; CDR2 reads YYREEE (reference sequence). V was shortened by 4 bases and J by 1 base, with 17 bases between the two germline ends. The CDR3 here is CASSRGDRRSQETQYF. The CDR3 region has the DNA TGTGCCAGCAGCCGCGGGGACAGAAGGAGCCAAGAGACCCAGTACTTC. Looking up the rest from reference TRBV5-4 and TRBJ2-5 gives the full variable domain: ETGVTQSPTHLIKTRGQQVTLRCSSQSGHNTVSWYQQALGQGPQFIFQYYREEENGRGNFPPRFSGLQFPNYSSELNVNALELDDSALYLCASSRGDRRSQETQYFGPGTRLLVL.

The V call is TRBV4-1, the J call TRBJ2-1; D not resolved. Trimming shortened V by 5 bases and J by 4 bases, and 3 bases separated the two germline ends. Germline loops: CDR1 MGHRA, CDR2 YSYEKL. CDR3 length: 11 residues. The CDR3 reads CASSYYNEQFF. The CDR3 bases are TGCGCCAGCAGCTATTACAATGAGCAGTTCTTC.

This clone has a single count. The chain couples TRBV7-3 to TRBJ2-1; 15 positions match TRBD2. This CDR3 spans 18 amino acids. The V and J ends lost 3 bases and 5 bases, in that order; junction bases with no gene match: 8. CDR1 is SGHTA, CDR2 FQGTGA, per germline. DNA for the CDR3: TGTGCCAGCAGCTTGGGACTAGCGGGGGGACTCGGAGACAATGAGCAGTTCTTC. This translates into CASSLGLAGGLGDNEQFF.

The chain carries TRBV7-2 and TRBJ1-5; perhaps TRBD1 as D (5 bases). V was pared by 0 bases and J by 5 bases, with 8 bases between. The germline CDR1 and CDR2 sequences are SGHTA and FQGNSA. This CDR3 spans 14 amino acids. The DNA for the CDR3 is TGTGCCAGCAGCTTAGCCGGGGGGGATCAGCCCCAGCATTTT. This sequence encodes CASSLAGGDQPQHF.

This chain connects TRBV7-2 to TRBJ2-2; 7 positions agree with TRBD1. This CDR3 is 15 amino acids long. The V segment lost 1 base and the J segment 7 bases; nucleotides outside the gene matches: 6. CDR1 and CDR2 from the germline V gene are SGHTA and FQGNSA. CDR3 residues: CASSLDTGVVGELFF. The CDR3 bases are TGTGCCAGCAGCTTAGATACAGGGGTGGTCGGGGAGCTGTTTTTT.

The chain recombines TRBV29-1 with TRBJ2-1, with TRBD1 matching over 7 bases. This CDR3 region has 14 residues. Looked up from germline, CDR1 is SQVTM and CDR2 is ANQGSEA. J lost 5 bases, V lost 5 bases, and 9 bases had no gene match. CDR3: CSVYSRGQNNEQFF. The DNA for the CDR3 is TGCAGCGTTTATAGTAGGGGGCAAAACAATGAGCAGTTCTTC.

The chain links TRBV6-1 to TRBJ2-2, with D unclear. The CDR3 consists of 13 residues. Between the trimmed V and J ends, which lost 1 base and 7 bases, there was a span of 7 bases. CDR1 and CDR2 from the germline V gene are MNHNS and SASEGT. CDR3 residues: CASSEVAVGELFF. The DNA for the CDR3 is TGTGCCAGCAGTGAAGTGGCTGTCGGGGAGCTGTTTTTT.

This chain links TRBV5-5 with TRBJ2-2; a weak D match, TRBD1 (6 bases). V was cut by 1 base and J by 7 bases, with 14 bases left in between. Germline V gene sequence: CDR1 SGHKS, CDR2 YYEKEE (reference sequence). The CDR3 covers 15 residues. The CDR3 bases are TGTGCCAGCAGCTTGTTACAGGGAAGGCACGGGGAGCTGTTTTTT. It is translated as CASSLLQGRHGELFF.

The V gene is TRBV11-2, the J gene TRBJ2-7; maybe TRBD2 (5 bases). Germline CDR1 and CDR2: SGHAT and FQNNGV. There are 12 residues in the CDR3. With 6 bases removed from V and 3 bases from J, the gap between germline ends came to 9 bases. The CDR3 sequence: CASSHSVYEQYF. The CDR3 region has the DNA TGTGCCAGCAGTCATAGCGTCTACGAGCAGTACTTC.

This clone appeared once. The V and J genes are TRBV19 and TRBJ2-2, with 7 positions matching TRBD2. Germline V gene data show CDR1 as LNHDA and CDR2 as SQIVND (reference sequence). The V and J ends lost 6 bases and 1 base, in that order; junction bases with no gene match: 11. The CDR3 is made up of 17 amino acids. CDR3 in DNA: TGTGCCAGTAGCCAAACGGGACTAACAAAGAACACCGGGGAGCTGTTTTTT. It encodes CASSQTGLTKNTGELFF.

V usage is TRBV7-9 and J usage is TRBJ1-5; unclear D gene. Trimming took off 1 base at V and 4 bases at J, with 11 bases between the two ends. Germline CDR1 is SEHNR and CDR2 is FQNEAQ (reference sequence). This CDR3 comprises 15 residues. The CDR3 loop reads CASSLGVGVNQPQHF. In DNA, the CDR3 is TGTGCCAGCAGCTTAGGGGTGGGAGTGAATCAGCCCCAGCATTTT.

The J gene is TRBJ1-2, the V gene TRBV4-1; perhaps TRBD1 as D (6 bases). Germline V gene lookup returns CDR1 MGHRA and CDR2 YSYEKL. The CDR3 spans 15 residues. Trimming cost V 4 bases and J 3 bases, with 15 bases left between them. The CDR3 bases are TGCGCCAGCAGCCGCCGGGAAGGGGGGGACTATGGCTACACCTTC. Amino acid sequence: CASSRREGGDYGYTF.

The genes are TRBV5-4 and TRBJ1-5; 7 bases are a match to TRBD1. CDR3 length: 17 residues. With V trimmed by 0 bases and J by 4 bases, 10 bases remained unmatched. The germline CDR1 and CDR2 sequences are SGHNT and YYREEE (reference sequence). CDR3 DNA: TGTGCCAGCAGCTTGGTAACAGGGGAGTGGGGGAATCAGCCCCAGCATTTT. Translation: CASSLVTGEWGNQPQHF.

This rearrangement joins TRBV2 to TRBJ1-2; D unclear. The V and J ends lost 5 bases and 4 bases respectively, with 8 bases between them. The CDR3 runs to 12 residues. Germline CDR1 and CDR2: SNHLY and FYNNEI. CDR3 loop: CASSPSVYGYTF. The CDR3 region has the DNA TGTGCCAGCAGTCCCAGCGTCTATGGCTACACCTTC.

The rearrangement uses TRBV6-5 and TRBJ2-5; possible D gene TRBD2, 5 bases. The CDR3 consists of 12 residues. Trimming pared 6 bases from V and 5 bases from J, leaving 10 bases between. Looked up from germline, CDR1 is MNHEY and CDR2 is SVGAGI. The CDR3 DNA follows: TGTGCCAGCAGCCATACGGGGGAGACCCAGTACTTC. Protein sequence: CASSHTGETQYF.

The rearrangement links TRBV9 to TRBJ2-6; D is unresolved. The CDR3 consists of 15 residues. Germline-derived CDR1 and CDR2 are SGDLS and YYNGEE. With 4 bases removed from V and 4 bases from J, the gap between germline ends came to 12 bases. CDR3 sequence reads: CASSPSGSGANVLTF. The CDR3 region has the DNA TGTGCCAGCAGCCCCTCGGGTAGCGGGGCCAACGTCCTGACTTTC.

The CDR3 nucleotides are TGTGCCATCAGTGAGTCAGACAGGGTGGGTGGCTACACCTTC. Protein: CAISESDRVGGYTF. This chain connects TRBV10-3 to TRBJ1-2; TRBD1 aligns across 7 bases. The CDR3 is 14 residues long. After removal of 0 bases from V and 7 bases from J, the junction contained 5 bases not matched to a gene. Germline lookup yields CDR1 ENHRY and CDR2 SYGVKD.

The DNA of the CDR3 is TGTGCCAGTAGTCGACAGGGAAACCAGGTACATTCACCCCTCCACTTT. Its translation is CASSRQGNQVHSPLHF. This chain links TRBV19 with TRBJ1-6, with 7 bases aligning to TRBD1. V was clipped by 5 bases and J by 8 bases; unmatched bases: 12. This CDR3 comprises 16 residues. Germline CDR1 reads LNHDA; CDR2 reads SQIVND (reference sequence). The variable domain in full, with the rest retrieved from reference TRBV19 and TRBJ1-6, is DGGITQSPKYLFRKEGQNVTLSCEQNLNHDAMYWYRQDPGQGLRLIYYSQIVNDFQKGDIAEGYSVSREKKESFPLTVTSAQKNPTAFYLCASSRQGNQVHSPLHFGNGTRLTVT.

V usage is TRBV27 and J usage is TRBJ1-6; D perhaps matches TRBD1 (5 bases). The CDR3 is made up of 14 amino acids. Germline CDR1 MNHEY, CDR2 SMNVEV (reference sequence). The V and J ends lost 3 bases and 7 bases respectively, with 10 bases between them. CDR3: CASSFRQPNSPLHF. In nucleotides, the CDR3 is TGTGCCAGCAGTTTTAGACAGCCGAATTCACCCCTCCACTTT.

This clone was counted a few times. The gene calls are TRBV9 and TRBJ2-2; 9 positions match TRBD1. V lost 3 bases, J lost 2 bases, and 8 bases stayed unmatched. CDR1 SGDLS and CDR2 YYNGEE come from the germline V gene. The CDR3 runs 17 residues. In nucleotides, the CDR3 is TGTGCCAGCAGCGCATTATCGGGACAGGGTAACACCGGGGAGCTGTTTTTT. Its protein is CASSALSGQGNTGELFF. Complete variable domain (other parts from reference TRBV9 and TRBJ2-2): DSGVTQTPKHLITATGQRVTLRCSPRSGDLSVYWYQQSLDQGLQFLIQYYNGEERAKGNILERFSAQQFPDLHSELNLSSLELGDSALYFCASSALSGQGNTGELFFGEGSRLTVL.

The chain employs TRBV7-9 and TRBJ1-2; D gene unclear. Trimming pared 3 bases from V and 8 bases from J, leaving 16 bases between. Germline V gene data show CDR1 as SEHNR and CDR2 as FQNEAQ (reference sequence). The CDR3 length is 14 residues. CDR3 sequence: CASSFIGPGYGYTF. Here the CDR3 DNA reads TGTGCCAGCAGCTTTATAGGTCCGGGTTACGGCTACACCTTC.

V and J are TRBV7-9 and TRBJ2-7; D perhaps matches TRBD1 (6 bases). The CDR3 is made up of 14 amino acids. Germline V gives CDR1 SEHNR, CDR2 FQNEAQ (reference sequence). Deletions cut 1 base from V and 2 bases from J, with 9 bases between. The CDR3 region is CASSLGDNPYEQYF. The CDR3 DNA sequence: TGTGCCAGCAGCTTAGGGGACAACCCCTACGAGCAGTACTTC.

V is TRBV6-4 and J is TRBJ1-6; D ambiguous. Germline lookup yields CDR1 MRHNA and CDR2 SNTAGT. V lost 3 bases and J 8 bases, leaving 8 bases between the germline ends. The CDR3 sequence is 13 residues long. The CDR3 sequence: CASSEAFDSPLHF. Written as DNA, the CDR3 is TGTGCCAGCAGTGAAGCTTTTGATTCACCCCTCCACTTT.

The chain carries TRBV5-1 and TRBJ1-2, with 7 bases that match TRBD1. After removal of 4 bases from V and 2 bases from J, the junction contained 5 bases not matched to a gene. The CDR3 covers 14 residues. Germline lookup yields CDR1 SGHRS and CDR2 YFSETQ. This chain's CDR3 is CASSPGQPNYGYTF. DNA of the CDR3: TGCGCCAGCAGCCCGGGACAGCCCAACTATGGCTACACCTTC.